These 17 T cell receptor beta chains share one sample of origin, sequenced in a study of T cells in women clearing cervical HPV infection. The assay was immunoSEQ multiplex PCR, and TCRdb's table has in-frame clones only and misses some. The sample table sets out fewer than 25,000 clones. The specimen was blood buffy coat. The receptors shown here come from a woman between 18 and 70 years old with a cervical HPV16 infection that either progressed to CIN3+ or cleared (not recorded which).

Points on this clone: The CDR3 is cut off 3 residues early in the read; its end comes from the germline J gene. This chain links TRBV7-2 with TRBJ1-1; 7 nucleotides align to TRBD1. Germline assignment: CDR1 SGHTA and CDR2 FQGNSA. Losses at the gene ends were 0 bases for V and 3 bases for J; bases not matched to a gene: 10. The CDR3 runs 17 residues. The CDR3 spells CASSLATLDRSHTEAFF. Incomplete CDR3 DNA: TGTGCCAGCAGCTTAGCAACCTTGGACAGGTCTCACACTGAA.

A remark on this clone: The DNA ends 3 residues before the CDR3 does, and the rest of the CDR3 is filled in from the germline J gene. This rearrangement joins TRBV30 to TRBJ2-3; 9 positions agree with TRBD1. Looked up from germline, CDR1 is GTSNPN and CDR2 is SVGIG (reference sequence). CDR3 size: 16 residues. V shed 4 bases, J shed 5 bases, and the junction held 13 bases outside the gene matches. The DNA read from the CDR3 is TGTGCCTGGACCTCCCCGGGGACAGGGATTGGAGATACG. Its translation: CAWTSPGTGIGDT. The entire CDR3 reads CAWTSPGTGIGDTQYF.

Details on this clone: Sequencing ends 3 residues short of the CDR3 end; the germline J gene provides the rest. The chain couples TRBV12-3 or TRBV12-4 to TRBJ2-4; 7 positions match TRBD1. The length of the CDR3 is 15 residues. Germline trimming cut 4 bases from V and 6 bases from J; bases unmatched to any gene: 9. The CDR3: CASSYDLDRSNIQYF. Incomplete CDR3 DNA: TGTGCCAGCAGTTACGACCTGGACAGGTCAAACATT.

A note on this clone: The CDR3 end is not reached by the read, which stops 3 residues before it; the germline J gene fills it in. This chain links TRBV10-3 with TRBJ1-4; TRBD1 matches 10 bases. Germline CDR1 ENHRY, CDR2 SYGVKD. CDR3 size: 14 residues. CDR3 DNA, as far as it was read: TGTGCCATCAGGCGACAGGGGGCCGGTTCACCA. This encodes CAIRRQGAGSP. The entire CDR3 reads CAIRRQGAGSPLFF.

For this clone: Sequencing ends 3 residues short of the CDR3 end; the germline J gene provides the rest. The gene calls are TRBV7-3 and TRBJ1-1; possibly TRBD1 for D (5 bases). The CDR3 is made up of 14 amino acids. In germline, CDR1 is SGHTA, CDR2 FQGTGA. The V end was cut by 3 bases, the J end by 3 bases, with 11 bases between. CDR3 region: CASSFQVGDTEAFF. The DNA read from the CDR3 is TGTGCCAGCAGCTTCCAGGTAGGGGACACTGAA.

The CDR3 sequence is CSVERGQGFYEQYF. Partial CDR3 DNA: TGCAGCGTTGAGAGGGGTCAGGGCTTCTACGAG. The chain couples TRBV29-1 to TRBJ2-7; D tentatively reads TRBD1 or TRBD2 (5 bases each). The CDR3 end is not reached by the read, which stops 3 residues before it; the germline J gene fills it in. Germline lookup yields CDR1 SQVTM and CDR2 ANQGSEA. The CDR3 covers 14 residues. Trimming left V 3 bases short and J 3 bases short, with 15 bases between.

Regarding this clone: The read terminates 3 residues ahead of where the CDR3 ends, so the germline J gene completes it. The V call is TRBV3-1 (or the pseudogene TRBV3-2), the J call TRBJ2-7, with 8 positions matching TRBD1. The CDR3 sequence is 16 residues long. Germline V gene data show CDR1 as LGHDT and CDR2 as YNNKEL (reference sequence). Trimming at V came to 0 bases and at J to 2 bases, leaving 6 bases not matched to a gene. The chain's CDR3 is CASSQDHGTGTYEQYF. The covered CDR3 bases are TGTGCCAGCAGCCAAGATCATGGGACAGGAACCTACGAG.

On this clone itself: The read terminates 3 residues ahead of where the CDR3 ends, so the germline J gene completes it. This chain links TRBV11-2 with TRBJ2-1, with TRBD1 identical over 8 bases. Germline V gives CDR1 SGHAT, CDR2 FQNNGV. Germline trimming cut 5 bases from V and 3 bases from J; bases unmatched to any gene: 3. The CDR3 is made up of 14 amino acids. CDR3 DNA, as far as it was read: TGTGCCAGCAGCCAAACAGGGGGCTACAATGAG. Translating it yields CASSQTGGYNE. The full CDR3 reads CASSQTGGYNEQFF.

The sequenced part of the CDR3 DNA is TGTGCCAGCAGTGACCAGACTAGCGGGGGAGGAGATACG. Encoded protein: CASSDQTSGGGDT. In full, the CDR3 reads CASSDQTSGGGDTQYF. This chain connects TRBV6-4 to TRBJ2-3, with TRBD2 matching over 12 bases. The CDR3 is cut off 3 residues early in the read; its end comes from the germline J gene. The length of the CDR3 is 16 residues. V lost 2 bases to trimming and J lost 5 bases; unmatched junction nucleotides: 5. Germline V gives CDR1 MRHNA, CDR2 SNTAGT.

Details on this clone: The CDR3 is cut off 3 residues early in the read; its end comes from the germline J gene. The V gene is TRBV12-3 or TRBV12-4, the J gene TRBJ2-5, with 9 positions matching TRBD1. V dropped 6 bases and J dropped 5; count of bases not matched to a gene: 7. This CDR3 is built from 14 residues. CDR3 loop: CASSLDRGSETQYF. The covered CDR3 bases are TGTGCCAGCAGCCTGGACAGGGGCTCGGAGACC.

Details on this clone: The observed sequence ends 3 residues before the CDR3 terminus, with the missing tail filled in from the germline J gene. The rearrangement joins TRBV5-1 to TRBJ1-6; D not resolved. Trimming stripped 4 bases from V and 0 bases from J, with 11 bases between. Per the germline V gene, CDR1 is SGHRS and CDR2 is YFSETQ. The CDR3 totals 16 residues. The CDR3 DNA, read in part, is TGCGCCAGCAGCCTAGAGCAAAGCTCCTATAATTCACCC. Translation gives CASSLEQSSYNSP. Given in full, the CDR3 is CASSLEQSSYNSPLHF.

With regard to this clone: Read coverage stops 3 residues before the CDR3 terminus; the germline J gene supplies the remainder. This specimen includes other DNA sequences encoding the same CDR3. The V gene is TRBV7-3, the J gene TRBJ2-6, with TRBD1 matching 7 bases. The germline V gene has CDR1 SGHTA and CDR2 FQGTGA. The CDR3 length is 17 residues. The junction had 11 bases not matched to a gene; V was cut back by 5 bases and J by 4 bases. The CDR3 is CASSDRDSNSGANVLTF. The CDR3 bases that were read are TGTGCCAGCAGCGACCGGGACAGCAACTCCGGGGCCAACGTC.

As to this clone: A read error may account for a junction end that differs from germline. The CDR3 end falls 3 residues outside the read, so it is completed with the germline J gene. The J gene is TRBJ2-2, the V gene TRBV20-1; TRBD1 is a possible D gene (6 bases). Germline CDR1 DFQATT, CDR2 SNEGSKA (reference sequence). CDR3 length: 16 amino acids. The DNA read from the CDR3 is TGCAGTGCTCGAGAACAGGGCCGCTCCTATAATTCACCG. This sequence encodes CSAREQGRSYNSP. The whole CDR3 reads CSAREQGRSYNSPLFF.

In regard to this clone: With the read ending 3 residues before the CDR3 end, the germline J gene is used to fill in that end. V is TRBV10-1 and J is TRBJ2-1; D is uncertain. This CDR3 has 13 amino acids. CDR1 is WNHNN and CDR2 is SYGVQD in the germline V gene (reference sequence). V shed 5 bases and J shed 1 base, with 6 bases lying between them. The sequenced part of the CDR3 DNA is TGCGCCAGCAGTCCGGGTTCCTACAATGAG. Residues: CASSPGSYNE. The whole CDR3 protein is CASSPGSYNEQFF.

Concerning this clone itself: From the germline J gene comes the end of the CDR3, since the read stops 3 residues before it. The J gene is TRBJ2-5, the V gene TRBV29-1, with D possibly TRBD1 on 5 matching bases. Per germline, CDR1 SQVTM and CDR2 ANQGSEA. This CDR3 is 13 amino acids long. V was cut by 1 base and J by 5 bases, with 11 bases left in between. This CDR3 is CSVEAGRFETQYF. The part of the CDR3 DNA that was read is TGCAGCGTTGAAGCAGGGCGCTTTGAGACC. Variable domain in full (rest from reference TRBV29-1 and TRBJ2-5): SAVISQKPSRDICQRGTSLTIQCQVDSQVTMMFWYRQQPGQSLTLIATANQGSEATYESGFVIDKFPISRPNLTFSTLTVSNMSPEDSSIYLCSVEAGRFETQYFGPGTRLLVL.

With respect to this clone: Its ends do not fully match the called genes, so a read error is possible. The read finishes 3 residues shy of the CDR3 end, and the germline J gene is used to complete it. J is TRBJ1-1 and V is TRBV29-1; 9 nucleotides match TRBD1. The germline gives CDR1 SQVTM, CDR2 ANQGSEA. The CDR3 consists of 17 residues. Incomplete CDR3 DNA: TGCAGCGTGGAAGTGACAGGGGGGAAACTGTTCAACACTGAA. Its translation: CSVEVTGGKLFNTE. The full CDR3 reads CSVEVTGGKLFNTEAFF.

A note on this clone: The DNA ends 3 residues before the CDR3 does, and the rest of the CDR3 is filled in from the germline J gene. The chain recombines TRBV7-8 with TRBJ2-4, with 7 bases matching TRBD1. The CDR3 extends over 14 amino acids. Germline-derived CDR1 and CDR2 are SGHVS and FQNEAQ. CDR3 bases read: TGTGCCAGCAGCGATATCGACAGGGCCTATGGT. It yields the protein CASSDIDRAYG. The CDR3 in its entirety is CASSDIDRAYGQYF.